The 20 T cell receptor beta chains presented below share a single source sample, sequenced in a study of CD8 T cells in ankylosing spondylitis. Each CDR3 protein is one row after TCRdb ran MiXCR on the 5' RACE reads. There are 20,000 to 30,000 distinct CDR3 sequences in the sample; 10% to 15% occur only once, and about 32% lies in the top ten. Sequencing was done on a sample of blood. These receptors originate from a male donor with ankylosing spondylitis or in good health (not recorded which).

The sample holds many counts of this clonotype. The V call is TRBV15, the J call TRBJ1-5; TRBD1 matches at 9 bases. V lost 4 bases to trimming and J lost 4 bases; unmatched junction nucleotides: 8. Germline CDR1 and CDR2: LNHNV and YYDKDF (reference sequence). The CDR3 consists of 16 residues. The chain's CDR3 is CATSIKTGGVNQPQHF. The CDR3 nucleotides are TGTGCCACCAGCATCAAGACAGGGGGTGTTAATCAGCCCCAGCATTTT.

This clonotype occurred many times. The chain is built from TRBV6-1 and TRBJ2-2, with a tentative D call TRBD2 (5 bases). Trimming pared 11 bases from V and 0 bases from J, leaving 13 bases between. Per the germline V gene, CDR1 is MNHNS and CDR2 is SASEGT. The CDR3 runs to 14 residues. In DNA form, the CDR3 reads TGTGCCTCAAAGAGCGGAGCGAACACCGGGGAGCTGTTTTTT. Its translation: CASKSGANTGELFF.

The chain is built from TRBV11-3 and TRBJ2-3; possibly TRBD2 for D (6 bases). Germline-derived CDR1 and CDR2 are SGHNT and YENEEA. There are 16 residues in the CDR3. V gave up 5 bases and J gave up 2 bases, with 17 bases separating them. The CDR3 bases are TGTGCCAGCAGCCCCCGCTGGGGGGAACCCACAGATACGCAGTATTTT. Its protein product is CASSPRWGEPTDTQYF. The whole variable domain, filled in from reference TRBV11-3 and TRBJ2-3, reads EAGVVQSPRYKIIEKKQPVAFWCNPISGHNTLYWYLQNLGQGPELLIRYENEEAVDDSQLPKDRFSAERLKGVDSTLKIQPAELGDSAVYLCASSPRWGEPTDTQYFGPGTRLTVL.

This clonotype was counted many times. V and J are TRBV5-1 and TRBJ2-7; 7 bases agree with TRBD1. Trimming at V came to 1 base and at J to 5 bases, leaving 6 bases not matched to a gene. Germline-derived CDR1 and CDR2 are SGHRS and YFSETQ. CDR3 length equals 14 residues. CDR3 protein: CASSLTGTVHEQYF. CDR3 coding DNA: TGCGCCAGCAGCTTGACGGGGACAGTCCACGAGCAGTACTTC.

The chain has TRBV10-2 and TRBJ2-1; 11 bases fit TRBD2. The V gene end was trimmed by 5 bases and the J gene end by 4 bases; junction bases not matched to a gene: 1. Germline V gene data show CDR1 as WSHSY and CDR2 as SAAADI. The CDR3 loop spans 14 amino acids. This CDR3 reads CASSPSGGYNEQFF. DNA of the CDR3: TGCGCCAGCAGTCCTAGCGGGGGGTACAATGAGCAGTTCTTC.

V usage is TRBV7-2 and J usage is TRBJ1-1, with 7 bases matching TRBD1. CDR1 is SGHTA, CDR2 FQGNSA, per germline. This CDR3 has 14 residues. Germline trimming cut 6 bases from V and 0 bases from J; bases unmatched to any gene: 4. DNA for the CDR3: TGTGCCAGCAGGGTCAGGGGGATGAACACTGAAGCTTTCTTT. It translates to CASRVRGMNTEAFF. Full variable domain (missing parts from reference TRBV7-2 and TRBJ1-1): GAGVSQSPSNKVTEKGKDVELRCDPISGHTALYWYRQSLGQGLEFLIYFQGNSAPDKSGLPSDRFSAERTGGSVSTLTIQRTQQEDSAVYLCASRVRGMNTEAFFGQGTRLTVV.

The genes are TRBV4-2 and TRBJ2-1; D remains ambiguous. This CDR3 contains 13 residues. Per the germline V gene, CDR1 is LGHNA and CDR2 is YNFKEQ. Trimming took 0 bases from V and 11 from J, leaving 11 bases between them. CDR3 residues: CASSQDHPLKQFF. In nucleotides, the CDR3 is TGTGCCAGCAGCCAAGATCACCCCCTGAAGCAGTTCTTC.

Many counts were recorded for this clonotype. The chain has TRBV5-1 and TRBJ2-1; D may be TRBD1 (6 bases). The CDR3 contains 15 residues. Trimming removed 4 bases at V and 6 bases at J, with 17 bases between. Per the germline V gene, CDR1 is SGHRS and CDR2 is YFSETQ. The CDR3 reads CASSQEMGAVNEQFF. CDR3 DNA sequence: TGCGCCAGCAGCCAAGAAATGGGGGCCGTCAATGAGCAGTTCTTC.

The table lists this clonotype with a few counts. J is TRBJ1-6 and V is TRBV4-3; D gene unclear. The CDR3 has 15 amino acids. The V gene's germline CDR1 is LGHNA and CDR2 YSLEER. Between the trimmed V and J ends, which lost 0 bases and 9 bases, there was a span of 12 bases. Here the CDR3 reads CASSQDLMGSSPLHF. CDR3 bases: TGCGCCAGCAGCCAAGATTTGATGGGGTCTTCACCCCTCCACTTT.

This clonotype was counted a few times. This chain uses TRBV7-9 with TRBJ2-1; D is possibly TRBD1 (6 bases). The CDR3 consists of 14 residues. V was pared by 2 bases and J by 12 bases, with 17 bases between. CDR1 and CDR2 (germline): SEHNR, FQNEAQ (reference sequence). The CDR3 sequence is CASSLSPVGQRQFF. CDR3 DNA sequence: TGTGCCAGCAGCTTATCCCCGGTGGGACAAAGGCAGTTCTTC. Full variable domain (rest looked up from reference TRBV7-9 and TRBJ2-1): DTGVSQNPRHKITKRGQNVTFRCDPISEHNRLYWYRQTLGQGPEFLTYFQNEAQLEKSRLLSDRFSAERPKGSFSTLEIQRTEQGDSAMYLCASSLSPVGQRQFFGPGTRLTVL.

This clonotype was detected many times. This chain connects TRBV4-2 to TRBJ1-1; 10 positions agree with TRBD1. There are 14 residues in the CDR3. Germline loops: CDR1 LGHNA, CDR2 YNFKEQ. J lost 4 bases, V lost 4 bases, and 3 bases had no gene match. CDR3 DNA: TGTGCCAGCAGCCCTAGGACAGGGGGCACTGAAGCTTTCTTT. Translated, it gives CASSPRTGGTEAFF.

For the CDR3, the DNA is TGTGCCAGCAAAACAGGGCCCCAAGAGACCCAGTACTTC. Translation gives CASKTGPQETQYF. The rearrangement uses TRBV6-1 and TRBJ2-5; D is perhaps TRBD1 (6 bases). V was shortened by 7 bases and J by 1 base, with 10 bases between the two germline ends. Looked up from germline, CDR1 is MNHNS and CDR2 is SASEGT. This CDR3 has 13 amino acids.

In its sample, this clonotype was seen a few times. The chain combines TRBV20-1 with TRBJ1-1; D call uncertain. There are 8 residues in the CDR3. The ends were cut back, 4 bases at V and 11 bases at J, with 5 bases in the middle. Germline values: CDR1 DFQATT, CDR2 SNEGSKA (reference sequence). Here the CDR3 DNA reads TGCAGTGCTACCGGGGCTTTCTTT. Its protein is CSATGAFF.

This chain uses TRBV4-2 with TRBJ1-1; D unclear. The V end was cut by 6 bases, the J end by 0 bases, with 11 bases between. CDR1 is LGHNA, CDR2 YNFKEQ, per germline. The CDR3 runs to 14 residues. The CDR3 loop reads CASRQQKMNTEAFF. CDR3 bases: TGTGCCAGCAGACAACAGAAAATGAACACTGAAGCTTTCTTT.

The V gene is TRBV7-9, the J gene TRBJ2-7, with D unclear. V lost 2 bases and J lost 4, with 9 bases in between. The germline gives CDR1 SEHNR, CDR2 FQNEAQ (reference sequence). There are 13 residues in the CDR3. Written as DNA, the CDR3 is TGTGCCAGCAGCTTAATTCCCGGATACGAGCAGTACTTC. It specifies CASSLIPGYEQYF.

The chain employs TRBV7-2 and TRBJ2-3; 14 nucleotides line up with TRBD2. V lost 5 bases to trimming and J lost 8 bases; unmatched junction nucleotides: 6. The CDR3 contains 15 residues. Germline V gene lookup returns CDR1 SGHTA and CDR2 FQGNSA. CDR3 DNA sequence: TGTGCCAGCAGCGCGGGGACTAGCGGGGGAGTTACGCAGTATTTT. Translation: CASSAGTSGGVTQYF.

The chain recombines TRBV23-1 with TRBJ2-7, with 11 bases identical to TRBD1. TRBV23-1 falls under the ORF class, with uncertain function. V lost 3 bases and J lost 3; bases outside the gene matches: 1. This CDR3 region has 14 residues. The CDR3 sequence: CASSHGTGGYEQYF. The CDR3 DNA reads TGCGCCAGCAGTCACGGGACAGGGGGCTACGAGCAGTACTTC.

V is TRBV11-2 and J is TRBJ2-3; 11 bases line up with TRBD2. The CDR3 spans 18 residues. Germline values: CDR1 SGHAT, CDR2 FQNNGV. V shed 1 base and J 0 bases; nucleotides not matched to a gene: 6. For the CDR3, the DNA is TGTGCCAGCAGCTTAGTCCTAGCGGGGGGTACGAGCACAGATACGCAGTATTTT. This gives the protein CASSLVLAGGTSTDTQYF.

In its sample, this clonotype was seen a few times. This rearrangement joins TRBV23-1 to TRBJ2-1; 8 nucleotides match TRBD1. TRBV23-1 is assigned to the ORF class and has an uncertain function. V lost 4 bases, J lost 6 bases, and 5 bases stayed unmatched. The CDR3 is made up of 14 amino acids. The CDR3: CASSLQGASNEQFF. Written as DNA, the CDR3 is TGCGCCAGCAGTCTGCAGGGGGCTAGCAATGAGCAGTTCTTC.

Only a few counts were recorded for this clonotype. The chain links TRBV28 to TRBJ1-1; D unresolved. Germline V gene sequence: CDR1 MDHEN, CDR2 SYDVKM. CDR3 length equals 13 residues. With 2 bases removed from V and 4 bases from J, the gap between germline ends came to 8 bases. As DNA, the CDR3 is TGTGCCAGCAGTTTACTGGGCGTCACTGAAGCTTTCTTT. It yields the protein CASSLLGVTEAFF.